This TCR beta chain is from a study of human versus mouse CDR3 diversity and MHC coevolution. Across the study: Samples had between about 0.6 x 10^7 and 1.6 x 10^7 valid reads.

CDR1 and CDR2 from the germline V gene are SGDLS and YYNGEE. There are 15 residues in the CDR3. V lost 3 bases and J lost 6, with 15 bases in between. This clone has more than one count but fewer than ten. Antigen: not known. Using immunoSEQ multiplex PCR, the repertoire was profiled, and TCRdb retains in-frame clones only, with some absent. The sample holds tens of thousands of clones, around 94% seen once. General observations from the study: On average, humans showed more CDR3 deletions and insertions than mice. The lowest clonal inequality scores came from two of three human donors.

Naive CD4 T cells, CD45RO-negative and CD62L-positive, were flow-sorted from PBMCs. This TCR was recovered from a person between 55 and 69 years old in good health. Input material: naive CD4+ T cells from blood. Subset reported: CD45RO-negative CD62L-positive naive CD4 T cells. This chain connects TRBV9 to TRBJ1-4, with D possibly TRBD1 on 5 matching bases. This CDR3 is CASSDQGGADEKLFF. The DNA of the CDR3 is TGTGCCAGCAGCGACCAGGGTGGGGCGGATGAAAAACTGTTTTTT.